Presented here are 20 T cell receptor beta chains from one specimen sequenced in a study of cytomegalovirus exposure and HLA in healthy donors. The primer mix had 60 Vbeta and 13 Jbeta primers. The table came from immunoSEQ multiplex PCR; TCRdb's copy has only in-frame clones and leaves some out. Among 150,000 to 200,000 clones listed, 86% were seen once. Sequencing input: PBMCs. These receptors came from a woman between 18 and 30 years old in good health and CMV-seronegative.

This chain joins TRBV2 and TRBJ2-5; 7 nucleotides match TRBD2. Germline V gene sequence: CDR1 SNHLY, CDR2 FYNNEI. V gave up 8 bases and J gave up 5 bases; unmatched junction bases: 8. The CDR3 runs to 13 residues. This CDR3 reads CASGREKWETQYF. CDR3 nucleotides: TGTGCCAGCGGGCGGGAGAAATGGGAGACCCAGTACTTC.

The chain combines TRBV19 with TRBJ1-5; 10 positions agree with TRBD1. The V and J ends lost 5 bases and 2 bases, in that order; junction bases with no gene match: 3. Looked up from germline, CDR1 is LNHDA and CDR2 is SQIVND (reference sequence). The CDR3 consists of 15 residues. CDR3 sequence reads: CASSLGTGGNQPQHF. CDR3 coding DNA: TGTGCCAGTAGTTTGGGGACAGGGGGCAATCAGCCCCAGCATTTT.

The V gene is TRBV30, the J gene TRBJ2-1; TRBD2 matches 16 bases. The CDR3 extends over 18 amino acids. Germline V gives CDR1 GTSNPN, CDR2 SVGIG (reference sequence). The junction had 8 bases not matched to a gene; V was cut back by 2 bases and J by 4 bases. In DNA, the CDR3 is TGTGCCTGGAGTCCGCGGGGACTAGCGGGAGGGAAATACAATGAGCAGTTCTTC. This sequence encodes CAWSPRGLAGGKYNEQFF. The whole variable domain, filled in from reference TRBV30 and TRBJ2-1, reads SQTIHQWPATLVQPVGSPLSLECTVEGTSNPNLYWYRQAAGRGLQLLFYSVGIGQISSEVPQNLSASRPQDRQFILSSKKLLLSDSGFYLCAWSPRGLAGGKYNEQFFGPGTRLTVL.

This chain connects TRBV5-1 to TRBJ2-2, with D perhaps TRBD2 (6 bases). CDR3 size: 16 residues. Germline loops: CDR1 SGHRS, CDR2 YFSETQ. V lost 7 bases and J lost 3, with 19 bases in between. The DNA of the CDR3 is TGCGCCAGCTGTTGTACCGGGACTCCGGACACCGGGGAGCTGTTTTTT. This sequence encodes CASCCTGTPDTGELFF. The whole variable domain, remainder taken from reference TRBV5-1 and TRBJ2-2, is KAGVTQTPRYLIKTRGQQVTLSCSPISGHRSVSWYQQTPGQGLQFLFEYFSETQRNKGNFPGRFSGRQFSNSRSEMNVSTLELGDSALYLCASCCTGTPDTGELFFGEGSRLTVL.

The chain uses TRBV5-1 and TRBJ2-7; tentative D call: TRBD2 (5 bases). CDR3 size: 13 residues. CDR1 and CDR2 (germline): SGHRS, YFSETQ. V was trimmed by 4 bases and J by 4 bases, leaving 12 bases between them. The CDR3 region is CASSAGIRYEQYF. The CDR3 DNA is TGCGCCAGCAGCGCCGGGATCCGATACGAGCAGTACTTC.

The chain carries TRBV30 and TRBJ1-3; 7 positions agree with TRBD1. V trimming: 5 bases; J trimming: 4 bases; junction bases outside the gene matches: 8. Germline V gives CDR1 GTSNPN, CDR2 SVGIG (reference sequence). CDR3 length equals 14 residues. The CDR3, as DNA: TGTGCCTGGCGCCAGGGGGTTGCAGGAAACACCATATATTTT. Residues: CAWRQGVAGNTIYF.

The chain links TRBV6-5 to TRBJ2-7, with 7 positions matching TRBD1. Trimming cost V 5 bases and J 2 bases; bases outside gene matches: 9. This CDR3 comprises 15 residues. Germline lookup yields CDR1 MNHEY and CDR2 SVGAGI. The CDR3 loop reads CASSPRYRGTYEQYF. Here the CDR3 DNA reads TGTGCCAGCAGTCCGCGATACAGGGGAACCTACGAGCAGTACTTC.

V and J are TRBV6-5 and TRBJ1-4; 7 positions match TRBD1. From germline, CDR1 is MNHEY and CDR2 SVGAGI. J gave up 3 bases and V 6 bases, and 4 bases lay outside the gene matches. This CDR3 contains 14 residues. The chain's CDR3 is CASSQTGSNEKLFF. CDR3 bases: TGTGCCAGCAGCCAGACAGGGTCTAATGAAAAACTGTTTTTT.

The chain couples TRBV20-1 to TRBJ2-7; D gene unclear. CDR3 length equals 11 residues. Deletions cut 0 bases from V and 3 bases from J, with 3 bases between. Germline values: CDR1 DFQATT, CDR2 SNEGSKA (reference sequence). CDR3: CSARDYYEQYF. The DNA of the CDR3 is TGCAGTGCTAGAGACTACTACGAGCAGTACTTC.

CDR3 nucleotide sequence: TGCGCCAGCCGACCTCTAGCCCCTGTTTCCTACGAGCAGTACTTC. It translates to CASRPLAPVSYEQYF. V gene TRBV5-1 combines with J gene TRBJ2-7, with D maybe TRBD2 (5 bases). With 7 bases removed from V and 1 base from J, the gap between germline ends came to 18 bases. The length of the CDR3 is 15 residues. Germline V gives CDR1 SGHRS, CDR2 YFSETQ.

This sequence joins TRBV28 and TRBJ2-5; D perhaps matches TRBD2 (5 bases). CDR1 and CDR2 from the germline V gene are MDHEN and SYDVKM. CDR3 length equals 15 residues. V gave up 6 bases and J gave up 4 bases, with 18 bases separating them. The CDR3 sequence is CASSLLWELTETQYF. In DNA, the CDR3 is TGTGCCAGCAGCCTTCTTTGGGAGTTAACAGAGACCCAGTACTTC. The complete variable domain, with remaining parts taken from reference TRBV28 and TRBJ2-5, reads DVKVTQSSRYLVKRTGEKVFLECVQDMDHENMFWYRQDPGLGLRLIYFSYDVKMKEKGDIPEGYSVSREKKERFSLILESASTNQTSMYLCASSLLWELTETQYFGPGTRLLVL.

The chain links TRBV9 to TRBJ1-5; possibly TRBD1 for D (5 bases). Germline CDR1 and CDR2: SGDLS and YYNGEE. This CDR3 contains 14 residues. V lost 4 bases and J 4 bases, leaving 12 bases between the germline ends. Here the CDR3 DNA reads TGTGCCAGCAGCACAGGTGGGTGGAATCAGCCCCAGCATTTT. Translating it yields CASSTGGWNQPQHF.

The V and J genes are TRBV28 and TRBJ1-4, with D perhaps matching TRBD1 (5 bases). V lost 3 bases to trimming and J lost 8 bases, with 10 bases between them. CDR3 length: 13 amino acids. CDR1 and CDR2 from the germline V gene are MDHEN and SYDVKM. The CDR3 region is CASSFGGGEKLFF. CDR3 DNA sequence: TGTGCCAGCAGTTTCGGGGGAGGGGAAAAACTGTTTTTT.

This chain joins TRBV7-7 and TRBJ2-2, with a tentative D call TRBD2 (7 bases). This CDR3 has 18 residues. Per the germline V gene, CDR1 is SSHAT and CDR2 is FNYEAQ (reference sequence). Deletions cut 5 bases from V and 1 base from J, with 20 bases between. The CDR3 nucleotides read TGTGCCAGCAGCGAAAATTCGGGGGGCCTTATGAACACCGGGGAGCTGTTTTTT. Amino acids: CASSENSGGLMNTGELFF.

CDR3 DNA: TGTGCCAGTTCAGGGGTTAGTGGGACTGAAGCTTTCTTT. Its protein product is CASSGVSGTEAFF. The chain recombines TRBV19 with TRBJ1-1, with D tentatively TRBD1 (6 bases). The V end lost 8 bases, the J end lost 5 bases, and 15 bases lay between the germline ends. This CDR3 region has 13 residues. CDR1 and CDR2 from the germline V gene are LNHDA and SQIVND (reference sequence).

The rearrangement uses TRBV6-5 and TRBJ1-2; no firm D call. The CDR3 length is 11 residues. V shed 3 bases and J shed 7 bases, with 6 bases lying between them. Germline lookup yields CDR1 MNHEY and CDR2 SVGAGI. CDR3 sequence reads: CASSYFGGYTF. The CDR3 DNA is TGTGCCAGCAGTTATTTCGGTGGCTACACCTTC.

The chain employs TRBV6-1 and TRBJ2-3; 7 positions agree with TRBD1. V lost 0 bases to trimming and J lost 2 bases; unmatched junction nucleotides: 5. The CDR3 has 16 residues. The germline V gene encodes CDR1 MNHNS and CDR2 SASEGT. CDR3: CASSEANRGYTDTQYF. The CDR3 bases are TGTGCCAGCAGTGAAGCAAACAGGGGATACACAGATACGCAGTATTTT.

This chain joins TRBV9 and TRBJ2-3; 8 bases line up with TRBD2. J lost 1 base, V lost 5 bases, and 0 bases had no gene match. The CDR3 length is 13 residues. Germline V lookup: CDR1 SGDLS, CDR2 YYNGEE. The CDR3 region is CASRTSGTDTQYF. The CDR3 DNA sequence: TGTGCCAGCAGGACTAGCGGCACAGATACGCAGTATTTT.

The chain combines TRBV4-1 with TRBJ2-1; 7 positions match TRBD2. In germline, CDR1 is MGHRA, CDR2 YSYEKL. V shed 0 bases, J shed 8 bases, and the junction held 1 base outside the gene matches. The CDR3 is made up of 13 amino acids. The CDR3 DNA is TGCGCCAGCAGCCAAGAGGGGAGGGATGAGCAGTTCTTC. Residues: CASSQEGRDEQFF.

The table lists this clone with a count of one. The chain uses TRBV5-1 and TRBJ2-3, with TRBD1 matching over 8 bases. The CDR3 runs 15 residues. Germline lookup yields CDR1 SGHRS and CDR2 YFSETQ. V dropped 4 bases and J dropped 2; count of bases not matched to a gene: 6. For the CDR3, the DNA is TGCGCCAGCAGCCCGGGACAGGAGATCACAGATACGCAGTATTTT. The encoded protein is CASSPGQEITDTQYF. Full variable domain (rest looked up from reference TRBV5-1 and TRBJ2-3): KAGVTQTPRYLIKTRGQQVTLSCSPISGHRSVSWYQQTPGQGLQFLFEYFSETQRNKGNFPGRFSGRQFSNSRSEMNVSTLELGDSALYLCASSPGQEITDTQYFGPGTRLTVL.